The 24 T cell receptor beta chains presented below share a single source sample, sequenced in a study of beta chain features in type 1 diabetes. All of the isolated RNA was reverse transcribed, so expressed TCRB transcripts were sequenced. The protocol was immunoSEQ multiplex PCR, while the TCRdb copy is restricted to in-frame clones and leaves out a portion. The table has about 290,000 clones, 8% seen once; the top ten hold roughly 1%. Sequencing was carried out using central memory CD4+ T cells from blood. Every receptor here comes from a woman between 18 and 29 years old in good health.

The chain has TRBV19 and TRBJ1-1; D unresolved. This CDR3 has 13 residues. Germline V gene lookup returns CDR1 LNHDA and CDR2 SQIVND (reference sequence). Trimming shortened V by 6 bases and J by 10 bases, and 18 bases separated the two germline ends. The CDR3 DNA sequence: TGTGCCAGTAGCCCTCAGATTCACAAATTAGCTTTCTTT. This codes for CASSPQIHKLAFF.

This clone was detected a few times. The rearrangement uses TRBV20-1 and TRBJ2-5, with D uncertain. The CDR3 totals 11 residues. V lost 6 bases and J 7 bases, leaving 12 bases between the germline ends. Germline CDR1 reads DFQATT; CDR2 reads SNEGSKA (reference sequence). CDR3 in amino acids: CSAPLGVTQYF. The CDR3 nucleotides read TGCAGTGCCCCGCTCGGTGTGACCCAGTACTTC.

This clone was seen more than once but under ten times. This chain links TRBV7-9 with TRBJ1-1, with TRBD1 as a possible D gene (6 bases). Germline CDR1 reads SEHNR; CDR2 reads FQNEAQ (reference sequence). V shed 4 bases and J shed 6 bases, with 18 bases lying between them. The CDR3 has 15 amino acids. The CDR3 loop reads CASSSWPRTVSEAFF. CDR3 sequence (DNA): TGTGCCAGCAGCTCTTGGCCCCGGACAGTTTCTGAAGCTTTCTTT.

As concerns this clone: Other DNA sequences in the same sample also yield this CDR3. The gene calls are TRBV19 and TRBJ2-1; possible D gene TRBD1, 5 bases. The germline gives CDR1 LNHDA, CDR2 SQIVND (reference sequence). V was trimmed by 1 base and J by 0 bases, leaving 7 bases between them. The CDR3 sequence is 15 residues long. The CDR3 DNA reads TGTGCCAGTAGTATAGGGGGCACCTCCTACAATGAGCAGTTCTTC. Translated, it gives CASSIGGTSYNEQFF.

This clone was found a few times. The CDR3 coding sequence is TGTGCCAGCAGCTTCGATAGCGGGGGAACCACAGATACGCAGTATTTT. It translates to CASSFDSGGTTDTQYF. The chain recombines TRBV7-2 with TRBJ2-3, with 9 bases lining up with TRBD2. Germline V CDR1 and CDR2: SGHTA, FQGNSA. With 3 bases clipped from V and 2 bases from J, the junction kept 6 bases outside the gene matches. The CDR3 is 16 amino acids.

This clone was seen more than once but under ten times. The chain carries TRBV13 and TRBJ1-1; unclear D gene. Germline V gene lookup returns CDR1 PRHDT and CDR2 FYEKMQ (reference sequence). This CDR3 has 13 amino acids. V was pared by 5 bases and J by 0 bases, with 7 bases between. Written as DNA, the CDR3 is TGTGCCAGCAGCCCCACACTGAACACTGAAGCTTTCTTT. Translated, it gives CASSPTLNTEAFF.

The CDR3 DNA is TGTGCCAGCAGCCCGGTCGGGGCTAGCAATCAGCCCCAGCATTTT. Its translation: CASSPVGASNQPQHF. The genes are TRBV27 and TRBJ1-5; D may be TRBD1 (5 bases). The CDR3 loop spans 15 amino acids. The germline gives CDR1 MNHEY, CDR2 SMNVEV (reference sequence). V lost 6 bases, J lost 0 bases, and 12 bases lay in between.

This clone was detected a few times. The V gene is TRBV14, the J gene TRBJ1-2, with 7 bases aligning to TRBD1. V shed 6 bases, J shed 4 bases, and the junction held 5 bases outside the gene matches. CDR3 size: 13 residues. Per germline, CDR1 SGHDN and CDR2 FVKESK. The CDR3 reads CASRRQGTYGYTF. Written as DNA, the CDR3 is TGTGCCAGCAGGAGACAGGGAACCTATGGCTACACCTTC.

This clone was seen a handful of times. V and J are TRBV19 and TRBJ2-1; D may be TRBD2 (6 bases). The V and J ends lost 5 bases and 8 bases respectively, with 16 bases between them. Germline CDR1 reads LNHDA; CDR2 reads SQIVND (reference sequence). CDR3 size: 14 residues. The CDR3 is CASSGGLAAYEQFF. The CDR3 nucleotides read TGTGCCAGTAGTGGGGGACTCGCGGCCTATGAGCAGTTCTTC.

This clone was seen ten or more times. The chain employs TRBV6-6 and TRBJ2-2; tentative D call: TRBD2 (6 bases). Trimming removed 5 bases from V and 2 bases from J, with 9 bases in between. CDR1 MNHNY and CDR2 SVGAGI come from the germline V gene (reference sequence). The CDR3 is made up of 14 amino acids. Here the CDR3 reads CASSRDFNTGELFF. The DNA for the CDR3 is TGTGCCAGCAGTAGGGACTTTAACACCGGGGAGCTGTTTTTT.

This clone was observed a handful of times. The V call is TRBV21-1, the J call TRBJ1-5. TRBV21-1 is a recognized pseudogene. The CDR3 is 13 residues long. CDR3 in DNA: TGTGCCAGCAGGAAAGAGGGCCGTCAGCCCCAGCATTTT. Translated: CASRKEGRQPQHF.

This clone was observed a handful of times. The rearrangement links TRBV5-4 to TRBJ2-1; TRBD2 might be the D (5 bases). The ends were cut back, 0 bases at V and 2 bases at J, with 9 bases in the middle. Per germline, CDR1 SGHNT and CDR2 YYREEE (reference sequence). The CDR3 runs 15 residues. In DNA form, the CDR3 reads TGTGCCAGCAGCTTGGGCGAGGGAGCCTACAATGAGCAGTTCTTC. This encodes CASSLGEGAYNEQFF.

Notes on this clone: The same CDR3 can be traced to other DNA sequences in this sample. V is TRBV5-1 and J is TRBJ2-5; D is perhaps TRBD2 (5 bases). The CDR3 is 13 residues long. Trimming shortened V by 2 bases and J by 5 bases, and 10 bases separated the two germline ends. CDR1 and CDR2 from the germline V gene are SGHRS and YFSETQ. In nucleotides, the CDR3 is TGCGCCAGCAGCTTCGGGGTGCGGGAGACCCAGTACTTC. Translated, it gives CASSFGVRETQYF.

The genes are TRBV19 and TRBJ2-1; 10 bases are shared with TRBD2. CDR1 and CDR2 (germline): LNHDA, SQIVND (reference sequence). The CDR3 is 15 residues long. V lost 7 bases to trimming and J lost 7 bases; unmatched junction nucleotides: 10. This CDR3 is CASNRAGSGRNEQFF. The CDR3 nucleotides are TGTGCCAGTAACCGGGCCGGTAGCGGGAGGAATGAGCAGTTCTTC.

This clone was detected only a few times. The gene calls are TRBV19 and TRBJ2-1, with 11 positions matching TRBD1. The CDR3 totals 12 residues. V lost 5 bases, J lost 16 bases, and 7 bases stayed unmatched. Germline CDR1 and CDR2: LNHDA and SQIVND (reference sequence). The DNA of the CDR3 is TGTGCCAGTAGTGCCGGGGACAGGGGGTCTTTCTTC. Its protein product is CASSAGDRGSFF. The full variable domain, its missing parts supplied by reference TRBV19 and TRBJ2-1, is DGGITQSPKYLFRKEGQNVTLSCEQNLNHDAMYWYRQDPGQGLRLIYYSQIVNDFQKGDIAEGYSVSREKKESFPLTVTSAQKNPTAFYLCASSAGDRGSFFGPGTRLTVL.

This clone came up a few times. The chain carries TRBV19 and TRBJ2-3; no clear D gene. Trimming cost V 3 bases and J 0 bases, with 7 bases left between them. The CDR3 sequence is 14 residues long. The germline CDR1 and CDR2 sequences are LNHDA and SQIVND (reference sequence). The CDR3, as DNA: TGTGCCAGTAGTATGTTGACTAGCACAGATACGCAGTATTTT. This sequence encodes CASSMLTSTDTQYF.

V is TRBV25-1 and J is TRBJ1-6; tentative D call: TRBD1 (5 bases). The V gene's germline CDR1 is MGHDK and CDR2 SYGVNS. Trimming left V 6 bases short and J 5 bases short, with 8 bases between. The CDR3 has 13 residues. For the CDR3, the DNA is TGTGCCAGCAGGGACACCCATAATTCACCCCTCCACTTT. This gives the protein CASRDTHNSPLHF.

Of note for this clone: Mismatch with germline at one junction end may stem from a read error. The V call is TRBV30, the J call TRBJ1-2; no definite D call. The CDR3 is 11 amino acids. Germline CDR1 is GTSNPN and CDR2 is SVGIG (reference sequence). In DNA, the CDR3 is TGTGCCTGGAGTCCTAACGATGGCTACACCTTC. Its protein product is CAWSPNDGYTF.

The chain employs TRBV7-6 and TRBJ1-1, with a possible D match to TRBD1 (5 bases). V lost 0 bases to trimming and J lost 0 bases, with 8 bases between them. Germline V gene sequence: CDR1 SGHVS, CDR2 FNYEAQ. The CDR3 sequence is 15 residues long. The CDR3 nucleotides are TGTGCCAGCAGCTTAGCCGGGGACCTGAACACTGAAGCTTTCTTT. Residues: CASSLAGDLNTEAFF.

This clone was found a few times. The chain uses TRBV4-2 and TRBJ1-1, with TRBD1 matching over 8 bases. Germline V gene data show CDR1 as LGHNA and CDR2 as YNFKEQ. V was clipped by 5 bases and J by 2 bases; unmatched bases: 7. CDR3 length: 15 amino acids. The chain's CDR3 is CASSLIQGENTEAFF. In nucleotides, the CDR3 is TGTGCCAGCAGCTTGATACAGGGGGAAAACACTGAAGCTTTCTTT.

There are a few counts of this clone. The chain uses TRBV29-1 and TRBJ1-2; D is possibly TRBD1 (6 bases). Germline V gene lookup returns CDR1 SQVTM and CDR2 ANQGSEA. V shed 0 bases and J shed 7 bases, with 24 bases lying between them. There are 17 residues in the CDR3. The CDR3 DNA is TGCAGCGTTGAAGAAGAACTCGGAACAGGGATGTCAGGTGGCTACACCTTC. As protein: CSVEEELGTGMSGGYTF.

This clone was detected a few times. The chain links TRBV28 to TRBJ1-2, with 7 positions matching TRBD1. V dropped 7 bases and J dropped 5; count of bases not matched to a gene: 25. The CDR3 has 19 residues. From germline, CDR1 is MDHEN and CDR2 SYDVKM. The CDR3 loop reads CASTPAGTVGGHGAYGYTF. The CDR3 DNA reads as TGTGCCAGCACCCCCGCCGGGACAGTCGGCGGGCATGGGGCTTATGGCTACACCTTC.

This rearrangement joins TRBV9 to TRBJ2-3, with D hard to call. Germline V gene data show CDR1 as SGDLS and CDR2 as YYNGEE. V lost 4 bases and J lost 7, with 10 bases in between. This CDR3 comprises 12 residues. The CDR3 sequence: CASSRTPHTQYF. The CDR3 DNA sequence: TGTGCCAGCAGCAGGACGCCCCATACGCAGTATTTT.

This clone showed up just a few times. The chain uses TRBV7-3 and TRBJ2-1, with a tentative D call TRBD2 (6 bases). V lost 0 bases and J lost 8, with 11 bases in between. Germline V CDR1 and CDR2: SGHTA, FQGTGA. This CDR3 is built from 14 residues. The DNA of the CDR3 is TGTGCCAGCAGCTTAACTAGCGGTATAGATGAGCAGTTCTTC. Translation: CASSLTSGIDEQFF.